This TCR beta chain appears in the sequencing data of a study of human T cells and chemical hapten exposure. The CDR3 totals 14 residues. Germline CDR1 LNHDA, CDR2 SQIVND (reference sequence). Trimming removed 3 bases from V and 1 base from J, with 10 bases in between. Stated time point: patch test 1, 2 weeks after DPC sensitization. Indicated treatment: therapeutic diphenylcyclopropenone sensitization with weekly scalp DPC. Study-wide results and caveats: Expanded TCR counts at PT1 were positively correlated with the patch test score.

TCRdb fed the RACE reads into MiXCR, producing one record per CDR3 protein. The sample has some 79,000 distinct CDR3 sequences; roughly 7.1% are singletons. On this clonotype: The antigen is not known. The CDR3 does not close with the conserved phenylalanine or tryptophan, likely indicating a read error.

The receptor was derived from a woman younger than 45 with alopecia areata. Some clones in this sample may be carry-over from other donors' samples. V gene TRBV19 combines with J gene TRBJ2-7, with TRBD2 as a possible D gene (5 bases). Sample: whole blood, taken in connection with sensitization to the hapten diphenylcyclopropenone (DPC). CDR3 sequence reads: CASSISPGSYEQYS. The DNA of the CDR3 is TGTGCCAGTAGTATCTCCCCGGGGTCCTACGAGCAGTACTCC.